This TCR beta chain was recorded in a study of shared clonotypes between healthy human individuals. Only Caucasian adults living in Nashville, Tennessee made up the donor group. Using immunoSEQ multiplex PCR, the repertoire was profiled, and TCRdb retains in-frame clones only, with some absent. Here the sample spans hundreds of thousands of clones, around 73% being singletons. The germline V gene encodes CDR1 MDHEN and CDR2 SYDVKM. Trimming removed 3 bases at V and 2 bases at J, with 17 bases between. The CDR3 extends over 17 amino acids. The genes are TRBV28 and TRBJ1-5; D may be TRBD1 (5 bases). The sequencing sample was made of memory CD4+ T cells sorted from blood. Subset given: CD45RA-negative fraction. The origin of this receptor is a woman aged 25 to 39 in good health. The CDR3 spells CASSFEGREGGNQPQHF. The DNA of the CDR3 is TGTGCCAGCAGTTTTGAAGGCAGGGAGGGAGGCAATCAGCCCCAGCATTTT.